One sample yielded the 28 T cell receptor beta chains listed below, sequenced in a study of CD8 T cells in Susac syndrome. The RNA input was 0.5 to 1 ug, and it was reverse transcribed with random hexamers. MiXCR, run by TCRdb on the immunoSEQ multiplex PCR reads, gives a single entry per CDR3 protein. Of about 110,000 distinct CDR3 sequences listed, roughly 95% were seen once; the top ten hold about 0.095%. Specimen: CD4+ T cells from PBMCs. Receptors originate from a human donor in good health.

This chain connects TRBV29-1 to TRBJ2-4, with 7 bases lining up with TRBD1. CDR3 size: 14 residues. The germline CDR1 and CDR2 sequences are SQVTM and ANQGSEA. The V and J ends lost 7 bases and 1 base, in that order; junction bases with no gene match: 7. As DNA, the CDR3 is TGCAGCGGGAAGGGGGCAGGTGCCAAAAACATTCAGTACTTC. Its translation: CSGKGAGAKNIQYF.

V and J are TRBV12-3 or TRBV12-4 and TRBJ2-2; 8 bases map to TRBD1. V lost 6 bases, J lost 8 bases, and 8 bases stayed unmatched. The CDR3 is 14 residues long. The CDR3, as DNA: TGTGCCAGCAGGAAGACAGGGGTGGCAGGGGAGCTGTTTTTT. This codes for CASRKTGVAGELFF.

The chain links TRBV1 to TRBJ1-1; TRBD1 is the table's D call and was not checked against the DNA. TRBV1 has pseudogene status. The CDR3 is 15 amino acids. Here the CDR3 reads CTSSPRLSEGRQAFF. The CDR3 coding sequence is TGCACCAGCAGCCCGCGACTCTCCGAGGGGCGCCAAGCTTTCTTT.

The chain uses TRBV3-1 and TRBJ1-2; TRBD1 is a possible D gene (6 bases). Germline V lookup: CDR1 LGHDT, CDR2 YNNKEL (reference sequence). With 1 base removed from V and 5 bases from J, the gap between germline ends came to 11 bases. The CDR3 spans 14 residues. Here the CDR3 reads CASSQVLGGYGYTF. DNA for the CDR3: TGTGCCAGCAGCCAAGTATTAGGGGGTTATGGCTACACCTTC.

The V gene is TRBV18, the J gene TRBJ2-1; D gene unclear. The CDR3 is made up of 15 amino acids. Trimming shortened V by 4 bases and J by 0 bases, and 10 bases separated the two germline ends. Germline V gene lookup returns CDR1 KGHSH and CDR2 LQKENI. The CDR3 nucleotides are TGTGCCAGCTCACGACCCGAAGTCTCCTACAATGAGCAGTTCTTC. Translated, it gives CASSRPEVSYNEQFF.

The chain uses TRBV30 and TRBJ1-3; tentatively, D is TRBD1 (5 bases). Trimming took off 0 bases at V and 3 bases at J, with 12 bases between the two ends. The germline CDR1 and CDR2 sequences are GTSNPN and SVGIG (reference sequence). CDR3 size: 15 residues. The CDR3 loop reads CAWSVPGSGGNTIYF. The CDR3 DNA reads TGTGCCTGGAGTGTCCCAGGGTCGGGTGGAAACACCATATATTTT.

The count of this clonotype is one. The gene calls are TRBV7-2 and TRBJ2-7; 8 bases line up with TRBD1. This CDR3 is built from 14 residues. The germline CDR1 and CDR2 sequences are SGHTA and FQGNSA. Trimming at V came to 5 bases and at J to 7 bases, leaving 10 bases not matched to a gene. CDR3 loop: CASSPAGTGREQYF. In nucleotides, the CDR3 is TGTGCCAGCAGCCCTGCTGGGACAGGCCGAGAGCAGTACTTC.

This chain uses TRBV24-1 with TRBJ2-2; the match to TRBD1 covers 9 bases. V was clipped by 7 bases and J by 3 bases; unmatched bases: 2. This CDR3 is built from 14 residues. Germline-derived CDR1 and CDR2 are KGHDR and SFDVKD. CDR3 region: CATRGQGDTGELFF. CDR3 DNA sequence: TGTGCCACCAGGGGACAGGGAGACACCGGGGAGCTGTTTTTT.

The gene calls are TRBV19 and TRBJ2-7, with 8 bases lining up with TRBD2. Germline trimming cut 7 bases from V and 9 bases from J; bases unmatched to any gene: 14. Germline CDR1 LNHDA, CDR2 SQIVND (reference sequence). CDR3 size: 14 residues. The CDR3 nucleotides read TGTGCCAGTAAGTCAGCGGGAGACCCCCCCGGGCAGTACTTC. The encoded protein is CASKSAGDPPGQYF.

This chain joins TRBV7-2 and TRBJ2-1, with D perhaps matching TRBD1 (6 bases). Germline V CDR1 and CDR2: SGHTA, FQGNSA. The CDR3 consists of 16 residues. Trimming took off 0 bases at V and 2 bases at J, with 11 bases between the two ends. CDR3 in DNA: TGTGCCAGCAGCTTAGCGCCATGGACAGCCTACAATGAGCAGTTCTTC. Translated: CASSLAPWTAYNEQFF.

The chain uses TRBV19 and TRBJ2-5; 8 nucleotides line up with TRBD1. V gave up 4 bases and J gave up 6 bases; unmatched junction bases: 4. Germline CDR1 LNHDA, CDR2 SQIVND (reference sequence). There are 13 residues in the CDR3. This CDR3 reads CASSRQGFQTQYF. The CDR3 DNA sequence: TGTGCCAGTAGTAGACAGGGGTTCCAGACCCAGTACTTC.

The V gene is TRBV2, the J gene TRBJ1-6, with D maybe TRBD1 (5 bases). This CDR3 contains 15 residues. The germline CDR1 and CDR2 sequences are SNHLY and FYNNEI. Trimming took off 2 bases at V and 7 bases at J, with 12 bases between the two ends. The CDR3 is CASSEREGKNSPLHF. CDR3 coding DNA: TGTGCCAGCAGTGAACGGGAGGGGAAAAATTCACCCCTCCACTTT.

The chain has TRBV6-5 and TRBJ1-3; the D is unclear. The CDR3 runs 13 residues. Germline loops: CDR1 MNHEY, CDR2 SVGAGI. Trimming shortened V by 2 bases and J by 7 bases, and 9 bases separated the two germline ends. CDR3 loop: CASSYDYGNTIYF. For the CDR3, the DNA is TGTGCCAGCAGTTACGACTACGGGAACACCATATATTTT.

The genes are TRBV5-1 and TRBJ2-7, with TRBD1 identical over 10 bases. This CDR3 comprises 15 residues. Trimming removed 3 bases from V and 4 bases from J; junction bases left unmatched: 7. Germline CDR1 is SGHRS and CDR2 is YFSETQ. Here the CDR3 reads CASSSFRDRGYEQYF. As DNA, the CDR3 is TGCGCCAGCAGCTCCTTCCGGGACAGGGGTTACGAGCAGTACTTC.

The V gene is TRBV23-1, the J gene TRBJ2-7; perhaps TRBD2 as D (6 bases). TRBV23-1 is placed among ORFs of uncertain function. CDR3 length: 14 residues. Trimming removed 3 bases at V and 0 bases at J, with 9 bases between. CDR3 in amino acids: CASSHRDCSYEQYF. CDR3 DNA: TGCGCCAGCAGTCATAGGGACTGCTCCTACGAGCAGTACTTC.

This chain connects TRBV6-1 to TRBJ2-7, with 9 bases matching TRBD2. This CDR3 is built from 13 residues. Germline V gene sequence: CDR1 MNHNS, CDR2 SASEGT. V lost 8 bases to trimming and J lost 5 bases; unmatched junction nucleotides: 7. The CDR3 loop is CASRLSGSNEQYF. CDR3 sequence (DNA): TGTGCCAGCCGACTTAGCGGGAGCAACGAGCAGTACTTC.

V gene TRBV29-1 combines with J gene TRBJ2-3; D is unclear. V shed 5 bases and J shed 0 bases, with 9 bases lying between them. The CDR3 loop spans 13 amino acids. Germline CDR1 and CDR2: SQVTM and ANQGSEA. CDR3 sequence: CSVTLESTDTQYF. As DNA, the CDR3 is TGCAGCGTTACGCTAGAGAGCACAGATACGCAGTATTTT.

The chain links TRBV5-1 to TRBJ1-6; D gene unclear. V lost 5 bases and J 6 bases, leaving 6 bases between the germline ends. The CDR3 extends over 12 amino acids. Per the germline V gene, CDR1 is SGHRS and CDR2 is YFSETQ. For the CDR3, the DNA is TGCGCCAGCAGGGACGGTAATTCACCCCTCCACTTT. This codes for CASRDGNSPLHF.

This chain joins TRBV29-1 and TRBJ1-1; D possibly corresponds to TRBD1 (6 bases). The V end lost 2 bases, the J end lost 4 bases, and 11 bases lay between the germline ends. Germline assignment: CDR1 SQVTM and CDR2 ANQGSEA. The CDR3 has 13 amino acids. This chain's CDR3 is CSVETGQSTEAFF. CDR3 sequence (DNA): TGCAGCGTTGAAACCGGACAGAGCACTGAAGCTTTCTTT.

This chain joins TRBV4-3 and TRBJ2-5; no reliable D call. The CDR3 consists of 13 residues. Deletions cut 0 bases from V and 7 bases from J, with 9 bases between. The germline V gene has CDR1 LGHNA and CDR2 YSLEER. The CDR3 spells CASSQDLWGTQYF. The CDR3 DNA is TGCGCCAGCAGCCAAGATCTGTGGGGGACCCAGTACTTC.

The chain links TRBV6-6 to TRBJ1-1, with D perhaps matching TRBD1 (5 bases). V lost 5 bases and J lost 3, with 10 bases in between. This CDR3 has 13 residues. Looked up from germline, CDR1 is MNHNY and CDR2 is SVGAGI (reference sequence). The CDR3 loop reads CASSRDWDTEAFF. In DNA form, the CDR3 reads TGTGCCAGCAGTAGGGACTGGGACACTGAAGCTTTCTTT.

The CDR3 DNA follows: TGTGCCAGCATCCCATCGCCAGGGAACCTTAACACCGGGGAGCTGTTTTTT. Its protein is CASIPSPGNLNTGELFF. The chain combines TRBV5-4 with TRBJ2-2, with a possible D match to TRBD1 (5 bases). Germline lookup yields CDR1 SGHNT and CDR2 YYREEE (reference sequence). This CDR3 region has 17 residues. V was pared by 6 bases and J by 2 bases, with 20 bases between.

The chain recombines TRBV29-1 with TRBJ1-3; tentative D call: TRBD1 (5 bases). Germline CDR1 reads SQVTM; CDR2 reads ANQGSEA. Deletions cut 1 base from V and 4 bases from J, with 11 bases between. The CDR3 consists of 14 residues. CDR3 sequence: CSVEGQLGGNTIYF. The CDR3 bases are TGCAGCGTTGAAGGACAGTTAGGCGGAAACACCATATATTTT.

The chain has TRBV4-1 and TRBJ2-1; D possibly matches TRBD1 or TRBD2 (6 bases each). V lost 4 bases, J lost 6 bases, and 16 bases lay in between. This CDR3 region has 15 residues. Germline V gives CDR1 MGHRA, CDR2 YSYEKL. CDR3 in DNA: TGCGCCAGCAGCCCGGTTGGGGGGCTCAGCAATGAGCAGTTCTTC. Translated, it gives CASSPVGGLSNEQFF.

The chain joins TRBV6-6 to TRBJ2-6; D is undetermined. CDR1 and CDR2 (germline): MNHNY, SVGAGI (reference sequence). The V gene lost 5 bases and the J gene lost 3 bases, with 11 bases spanning the gap. The CDR3 runs to 15 residues. The CDR3 is CASSPAGGGANVLTF. The CDR3 DNA sequence: TGTGCCAGCAGTCCCGCAGGTGGTGGGGCCAACGTCCTGACTTTC.

The sample holds one count of this clonotype. V is TRBV6-1 and J is TRBJ2-5; 8 bases align to TRBD2. CDR1 and CDR2 from the germline V gene are MNHNS and SASEGT. There are 18 residues in the CDR3. After removal of 2 bases from V and 0 bases from J, the junction contained 11 bases not matched to a gene. The CDR3 is CASSEKPGLAGYQETQYF. The CDR3 coding sequence is TGTGCCAGCAGTGAAAAACCAGGCCTAGCGGGTTACCAAGAGACCCAGTACTTC.

V usage is TRBV28 and J usage is TRBJ1-1, with no clear D. The CDR3 is 11 residues long. Trimming removed 7 bases from V and 8 bases from J, with 11 bases in between. Looked up from germline, CDR1 is MDHEN and CDR2 is SYDVKM. The CDR3 protein is CASIRSREAFF. CDR3 nucleotide sequence: TGTGCCAGCATCCGTAGTCGGGAAGCTTTCTTT.

The chain uses TRBV3-1 and TRBJ1-2; 10 bases line up with TRBD1. V dropped 3 bases and J dropped 5; count of bases not matched to a gene: 9. This CDR3 region has 16 residues. In germline, CDR1 is LGHDT, CDR2 YNNKEL (reference sequence). The CDR3 reads CASSQQRTGGGYGYTF. The CDR3 bases are TGTGCCAGCAGCCAGCAACGGACAGGGGGAGGTTATGGCTACACCTTC.